This T cell receptor beta chain derives from a study of blood T cell repertoires in COVID-19. This clone showed up just once. The CDR3 length is 13 residues. CDR1 and CDR2 (germline): SGHNT, YENEEA. V lost 8 bases and J 10 bases, leaving 20 bases between the germline ends. The assay was immunoSEQ multiplex PCR, and TCRdb's table has in-frame clones only and misses some. The sample lists some 230,000 clones, around 89% seen once, with 3% to 4% in the top ten. Sample: PBMCs or T cells enriched from blood (not recorded which). This clonotype originated in a young woman in a cohort exposed to, infected with or recovered from COVID-19 (not recorded which). V is TRBV11-3 and J is TRBJ1-1, with a possible D match to TRBD1 (6 bases). The CDR3, as DNA: TGTGCCAGCTCCCAGGGTCTAACAGGGAGAGCTTTCTTT. It codes for CASSQGLTGRAFF.